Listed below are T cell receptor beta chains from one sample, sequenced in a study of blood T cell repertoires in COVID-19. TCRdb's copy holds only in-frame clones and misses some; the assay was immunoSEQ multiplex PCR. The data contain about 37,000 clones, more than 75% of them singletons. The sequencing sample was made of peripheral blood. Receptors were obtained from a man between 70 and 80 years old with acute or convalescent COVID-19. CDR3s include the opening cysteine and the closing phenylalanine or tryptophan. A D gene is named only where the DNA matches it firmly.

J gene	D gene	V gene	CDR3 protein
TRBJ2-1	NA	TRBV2	CASGPGSSYNEQFF
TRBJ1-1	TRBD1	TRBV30	CANGGDRAEAFF
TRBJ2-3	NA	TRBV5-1	CASSLTRASDTQYF
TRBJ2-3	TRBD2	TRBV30	CAWRNERGADTQYF
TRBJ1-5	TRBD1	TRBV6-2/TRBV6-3	CASSYWAGTGDQPQHF
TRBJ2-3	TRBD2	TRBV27	CASSLTSGRANTQYF
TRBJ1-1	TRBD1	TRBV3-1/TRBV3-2	CASSDQDRVEAFF
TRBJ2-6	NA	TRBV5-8	CASQNSGANVLTF
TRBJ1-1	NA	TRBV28	CASSRGGGWITEAFF
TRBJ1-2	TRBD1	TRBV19	CASRRFGTGKDYGYTF
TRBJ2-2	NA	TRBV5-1	CASSFNTRELFF
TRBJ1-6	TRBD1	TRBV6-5	CASSYLDRGRSPLHF
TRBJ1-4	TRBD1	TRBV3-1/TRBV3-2	CASSPGTGGEKLFF
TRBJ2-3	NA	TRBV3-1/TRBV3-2	CASSLGAVGTDTQYF